This T cell receptor beta chain was identified in a study of shared clonotypes between healthy human individuals. Study summary: Researchers drew samples from a couple of women and a few men aged 18 to 49. Study-level points and caveats: Donor scarcity curtailed the genetic and exposure-history diversity represented herein.

J gave up 10 bases and V 5 bases, and 10 bases lay outside the gene matches. The length of the CDR3 is 14 residues. The germline V gene has CDR1 SNHLY and CDR2 FYNNEI. This clone occurred a few times. The antigen remains undetermined. CD4+ cells yielded CD45RA+ naive and CD45RA-negative memory subsets. The assay was immunoSEQ multiplex PCR, and TCRdb's table has in-frame clones only and misses some. The sample has hundreds of thousands of clones, 74% seen once. This sequence originates from a woman aged 25 to 39 in good health. Material for sequencing was memory CD4+ T cells sorted from blood. Subset indicated: CD45RA-negative fraction. The J gene is TRBJ2-1, the V gene TRBV2; TRBD2 aligns across 8 bases. The CDR3 region is CASSPRTSFGEQFF. DNA for the CDR3: TGTGCCAGCAGTCCCAGGACTAGCTTCGGCGAGCAGTTCTTC.